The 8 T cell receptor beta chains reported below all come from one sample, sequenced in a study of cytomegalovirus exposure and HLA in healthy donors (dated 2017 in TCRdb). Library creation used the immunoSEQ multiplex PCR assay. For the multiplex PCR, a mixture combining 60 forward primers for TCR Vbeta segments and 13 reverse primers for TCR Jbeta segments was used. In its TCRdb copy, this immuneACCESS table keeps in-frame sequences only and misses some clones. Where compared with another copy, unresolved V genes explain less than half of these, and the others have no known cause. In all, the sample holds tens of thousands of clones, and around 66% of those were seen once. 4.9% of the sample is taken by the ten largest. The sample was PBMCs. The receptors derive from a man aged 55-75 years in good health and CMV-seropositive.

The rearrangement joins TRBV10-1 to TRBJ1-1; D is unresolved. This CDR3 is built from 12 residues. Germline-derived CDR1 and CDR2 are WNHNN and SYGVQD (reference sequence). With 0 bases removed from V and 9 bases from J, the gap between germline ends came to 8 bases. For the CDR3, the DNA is TGCGCCAGCAGTGAGTCGGAACAGCAAGCTTTCTTT. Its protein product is CASSESEQQAFF.

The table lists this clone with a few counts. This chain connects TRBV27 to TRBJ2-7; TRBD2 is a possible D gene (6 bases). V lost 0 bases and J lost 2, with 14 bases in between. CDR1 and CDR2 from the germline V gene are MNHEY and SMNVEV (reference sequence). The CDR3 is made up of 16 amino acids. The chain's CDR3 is CASSLSGPPGAYEQYF. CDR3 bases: TGTGCCAGCAGTTTATCGGGGCCCCCGGGGGCCTACGAGCAGTACTTC.

This CDR3 reads CASSLDQAGYYEQYF. The CDR3 DNA follows: TGTGCCAGCAGCTTAGATCAGGCAGGATACTACGAGCAGTACTTC. The rearrangement uses TRBV11-2 and TRBJ2-7, with D unclear. Trimming removed 0 bases from V and 3 bases from J, with 12 bases in between. The CDR3 is 15 residues long. The V gene's germline CDR1 is SGHAT and CDR2 FQNNGV.

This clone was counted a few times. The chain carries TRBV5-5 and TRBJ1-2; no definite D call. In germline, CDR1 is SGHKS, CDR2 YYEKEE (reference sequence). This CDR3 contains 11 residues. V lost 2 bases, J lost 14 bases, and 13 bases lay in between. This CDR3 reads CASSLIGEGTF. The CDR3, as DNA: TGTGCCAGCAGCTTAATCGGGGAGGGAACCTTC.

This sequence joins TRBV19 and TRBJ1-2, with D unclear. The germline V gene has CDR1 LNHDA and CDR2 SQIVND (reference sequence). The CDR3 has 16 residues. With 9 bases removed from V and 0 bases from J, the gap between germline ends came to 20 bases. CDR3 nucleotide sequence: TGTGCCAGCATACCCTCACCGGCTAGAGCTAACTATGGCTACACCTTC. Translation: CASIPSPARANYGYTF.

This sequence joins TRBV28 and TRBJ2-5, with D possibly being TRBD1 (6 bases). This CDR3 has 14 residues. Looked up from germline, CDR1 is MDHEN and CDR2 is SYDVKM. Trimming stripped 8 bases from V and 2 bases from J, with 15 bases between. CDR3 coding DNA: TGTGCCAGCTCTCGGACAGAACAACAAGAGACCCAGTACTTC. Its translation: CASSRTEQQETQYF.

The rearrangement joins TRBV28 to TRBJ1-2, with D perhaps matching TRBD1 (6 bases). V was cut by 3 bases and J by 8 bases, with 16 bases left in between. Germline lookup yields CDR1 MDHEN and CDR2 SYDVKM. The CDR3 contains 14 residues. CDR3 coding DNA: TGTGCCAGCAGTTTGGGGGGGGCCAGGGCGGGCTACACCTTC. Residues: CASSLGGARAGYTF.

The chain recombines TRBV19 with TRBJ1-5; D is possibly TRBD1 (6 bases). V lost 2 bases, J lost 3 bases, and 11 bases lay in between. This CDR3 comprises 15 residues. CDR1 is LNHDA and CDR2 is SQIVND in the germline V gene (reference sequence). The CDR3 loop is CASSIIGGINQPQHF. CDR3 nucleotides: TGTGCCAGTAGTATAATTGGGGGCATCAATCAGCCCCAGCATTTT.